These 9 T cell receptor beta chains were sequenced from one sample in a study of shared clonotypes between healthy human individuals. Sequencing was performed with immunoSEQ multiplex PCR; in TCRdb, only in-frame clones are kept and a portion is missing. The sample holds around 1,100,000 clones, approximately 75% seen once. Sequencing was performed on memory CD4+ T cells from PBMCs. Subset given: CD45RA-negative fraction. Receptor source: a man between 18 and 35 years old in good health. Some clones in this sample may be carry-over from other donors' samples.

With regard to this clone: One end of the junction varies from germline; a read error may be responsible. The J gene is TRBJ1-2, the V gene TRBV11-2; 7 bases are a match to TRBD1. The CDR3 has 13 amino acids. Germline V gene sequence: CDR1 SGHAT, CDR2 FQNNGV. CDR3 in amino acids: CACSTDREYGYTF. DNA for the CDR3: TGTGCCTGCAGCACCGACAGGGAATATGGCTACACCTTC.

V gene TRBV27 combines with J gene TRBJ2-7, with a weak D call TRBD1 (6 bases). CDR1 and CDR2 (germline): MNHEY, SMNVEV (reference sequence). The CDR3 runs 15 residues. V lost 7 bases and J lost 3, with 19 bases in between. CDR3: CASKVGAPILYEQYF. DNA for the CDR3: TGTGCCAGCAAAGTGGGGGCCCCAATACTCTACGAGCAGTACTTC.

The J gene is TRBJ2-1, the V gene TRBV2; TRBD1 might be the D (6 bases). Germline CDR1 reads SNHLY; CDR2 reads FYNNEI. With 7 bases removed from V and 1 base from J, the gap between germline ends came to 14 bases. The CDR3 is 15 residues long. This CDR3 is CASIPLQGSYNEQFF. The CDR3 coding sequence is TGTGCCAGCATTCCCTTGCAGGGGTCCTACAATGAGCAGTTCTTC.

The chain uses TRBV5-6 and TRBJ2-6; 7 nucleotides agree with TRBD1. CDR3 length equals 18 residues. V was pared by 5 bases and J by 2 bases, with 13 bases of the junction left unmatched. Germline V CDR1 and CDR2: SGHDT, YYEEEE. DNA for the CDR3: TGTGCCAGCAGTGCTATCGGGACAGCTTTAACTGGGGCCAACGTCCTGACTTTC. As protein: CASSAIGTALTGANVLTF.

V and J are TRBV28 and TRBJ2-2; 8 bases map to TRBD1. The CDR3 has 15 residues. From germline, CDR1 is MDHEN and CDR2 SYDVKM. After removal of 9 bases from V and 5 bases from J, the junction contained 11 bases not matched to a gene. This chain's CDR3 is CASDSGGEGTGELFF. The CDR3 DNA reads TGTGCCAGTGATTCAGGGGGCGAGGGGACCGGGGAGCTGTTTTTT.

This clone has a single count. The chain uses TRBV9 and TRBJ2-1; TRBD1 matches at 7 bases. CDR1 is SGDLS and CDR2 is YYNGEE in the germline V gene. J gave up 4 bases and V 4 bases, and 11 bases lay outside the gene matches. CDR3 size: 16 residues. The CDR3 spells CASSIGGWAVYNEQFF. CDR3 DNA: TGTGCCAGCAGCATAGGGGGCTGGGCTGTGTACAATGAGCAGTTCTTC.

This chain links TRBV7-9 with TRBJ1-1, with D unresolved. V gave up 1 base and J gave up 5 bases, with 14 bases separating them. The length of the CDR3 is 15 residues. Germline lookup yields CDR1 SEHNR and CDR2 FQNEAQ (reference sequence). The CDR3 DNA sequence: TGTGCCAGCAGCTTAGTTTTGGGCGGGAGGACTGAAGCTTTCTTT. Amino acid sequence: CASSLVLGGRTEAFF.

In this sample, this clone turned up once. V is TRBV9 and J is TRBJ2-4; a possible D gene is TRBD1 (6 bases). V lost 0 bases to trimming and J lost 0 bases, with 13 bases between them. The CDR3 loop spans 17 amino acids. The germline V gene has CDR1 SGDLS and CDR2 YYNGEE. Here the CDR3 DNA reads TGTGCCAGCAGCGTAGGGACAGTAAATATAGCCAAAAACATTCAGTACTTC. It codes for CASSVGTVNIAKNIQYF.

The V call is TRBV5-1, the J call TRBJ2-1; 9 positions agree with TRBD2. The CDR3 is made up of 15 amino acids. Per the germline V gene, CDR1 is SGHRS and CDR2 is YFSETQ. The J segment lost 5 bases and the V segment lost 1 base, leaving 4 bases of the junction unmatched. CDR3 DNA: TGCGCCAGCAGCTTGTATGCGGGGGGGAACAATGAGCAGTTCTTC. This translates into CASSLYAGGNNEQFF.